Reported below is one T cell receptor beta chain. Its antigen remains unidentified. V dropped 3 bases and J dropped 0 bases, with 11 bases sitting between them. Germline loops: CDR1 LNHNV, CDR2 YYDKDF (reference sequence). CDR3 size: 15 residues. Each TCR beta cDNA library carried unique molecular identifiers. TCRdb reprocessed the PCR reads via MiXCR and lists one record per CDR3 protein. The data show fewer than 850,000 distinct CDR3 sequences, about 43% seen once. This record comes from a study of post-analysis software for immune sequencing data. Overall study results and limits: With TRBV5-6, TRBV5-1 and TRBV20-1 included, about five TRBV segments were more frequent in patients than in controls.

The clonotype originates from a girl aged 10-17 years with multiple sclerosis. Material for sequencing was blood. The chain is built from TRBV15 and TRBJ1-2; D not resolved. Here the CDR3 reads CATSRPATANYGYTF. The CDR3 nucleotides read TGTGCCACCAGCAGGCCGGCCACAGCTAACTATGGCTACACCTTC.